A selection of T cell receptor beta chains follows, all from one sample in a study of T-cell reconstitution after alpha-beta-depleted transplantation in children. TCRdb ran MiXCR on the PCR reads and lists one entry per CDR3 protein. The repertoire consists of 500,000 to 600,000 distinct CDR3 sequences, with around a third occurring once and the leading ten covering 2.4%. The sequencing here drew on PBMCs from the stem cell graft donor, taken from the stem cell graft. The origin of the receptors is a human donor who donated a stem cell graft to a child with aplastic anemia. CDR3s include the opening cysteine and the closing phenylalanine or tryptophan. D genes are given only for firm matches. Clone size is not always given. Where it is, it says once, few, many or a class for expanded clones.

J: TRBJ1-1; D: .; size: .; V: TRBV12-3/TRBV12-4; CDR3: CASSSPLRYSEAFF; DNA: TGTGCCAGCAGTTCCCCTCTTCGTTACAGCGAAGCTTTCTTT
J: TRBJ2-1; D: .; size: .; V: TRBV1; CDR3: CTSGASWYNEQFF; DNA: TGCACCAGCGGAGCTAGTTGGTACAATGAGCAGTTCTTC
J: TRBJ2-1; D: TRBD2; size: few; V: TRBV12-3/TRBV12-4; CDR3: CASSLSGRALNEQFF; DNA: TGTGCCAGCAGCCTTAGCGGGAGGGCCCTCAATGAGCAGTTCTTC
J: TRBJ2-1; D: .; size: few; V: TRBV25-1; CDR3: CASSEPGNEQFF; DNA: TGTGCCAGCAGTGAACCGGGAAATGAGCAGTTCTTC
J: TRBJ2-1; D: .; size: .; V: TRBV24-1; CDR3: CATSGQHSYNEQFF; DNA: TGTGCCACCAGTGGTCAACACTCCTACAATGAGCAGTTCTTC
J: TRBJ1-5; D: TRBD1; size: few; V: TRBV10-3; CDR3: CAISEMDRGPNQPQHF; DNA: TGTGCCATCAGTGAGATGGACAGGGGTCCAAATCAGCCCCAGCATTTT
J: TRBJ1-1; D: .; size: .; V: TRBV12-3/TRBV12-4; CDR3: CASSFTRDTEAFF; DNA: TGTGCCAGCAGTTTCACCAGAGACACTGAAGCTTTCTTT
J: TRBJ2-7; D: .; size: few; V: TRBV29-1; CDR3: CSVAGSFYEQYF; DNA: TGCAGCGTTGCGGGGAGCTTCTACGAGCAGTACTTC
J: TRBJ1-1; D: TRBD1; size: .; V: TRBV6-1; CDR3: CASSGSTGGSTEAFF; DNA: TGTGCCAGCAGCGGATCGACAGGGGGCTCAACTGAAGCTTTCTTT
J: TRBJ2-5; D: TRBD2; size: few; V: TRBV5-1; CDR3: CASSFASAGGPGETQYF; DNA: TGCGCCAGCAGCTTTGCCTCGGCGGGAGGGCCGGGTGAGACCCAGTACTTC
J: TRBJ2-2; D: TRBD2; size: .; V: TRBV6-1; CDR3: CASRPGGSNTGELFF; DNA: TGTGCCAGCAGGCCCGGGGGGTCGAACACCGGGGAGCTGTTTTTT
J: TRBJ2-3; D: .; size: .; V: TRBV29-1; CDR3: CSVEDRLKTSTDTQYF; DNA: TGCAGCGTTGAAGACAGGCTCAAGACTAGCACAGATACGCAGTATTTT
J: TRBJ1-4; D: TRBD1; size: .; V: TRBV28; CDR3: CASRYGQGEKLFF; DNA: TGTGCCAGCAGGTACGGACAGGGAGAAAAACTGTTTTTT
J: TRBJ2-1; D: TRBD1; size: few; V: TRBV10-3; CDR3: CAISARDRVPNEQFF; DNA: TGTGCCATCAGTGCCCGGGACAGGGTTCCCAATGAGCAGTTCTTC
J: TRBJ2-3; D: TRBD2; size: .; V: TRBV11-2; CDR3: CASSLEGLAGGRDTQYF; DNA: TGTGCCAGCAGCTTAGAGGGACTAGCGGGAGGGCGGGATACGCAGTATTTT
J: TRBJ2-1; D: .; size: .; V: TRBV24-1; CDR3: CATSTLGNEQFF; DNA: TGTGCCACCAGCACTCTAGGGAATGAGCAGTTCTTC
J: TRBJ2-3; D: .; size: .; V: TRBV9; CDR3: CASSVGFADTQYF; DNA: TGTGCCAGCAGCGTTGGGTTCGCAGATACGCAGTATTTT
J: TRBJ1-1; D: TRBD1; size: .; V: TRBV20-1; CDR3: CSALDRGTEAFF; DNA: TGCAGTGCACTTGACAGGGGCACTGAAGCTTTCTTT
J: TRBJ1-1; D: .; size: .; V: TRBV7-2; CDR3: CASSSDLGSRFF; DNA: TGTGCCAGCAGCTCCGATCTCGGGAGTAGGTTCTTT
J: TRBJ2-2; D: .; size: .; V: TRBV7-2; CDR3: CASSWRLATGELFF; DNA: TGTGCCAGCAGCTGGCGACTGGCCACCGGGGAGCTGTTTTTT
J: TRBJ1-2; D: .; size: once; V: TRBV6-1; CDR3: CASSESGREYEGYTF; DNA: TGTGCCAGCAGTGAGTCGGGCAGGGAGTACGAGGGCTACACCTTC
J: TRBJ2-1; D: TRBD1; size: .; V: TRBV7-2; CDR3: CASSPTRQGAHNEQFF; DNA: TGTGCCAGCAGCCCCACCCGCCAGGGGGCCCACAATGAGCAGTTCTTC
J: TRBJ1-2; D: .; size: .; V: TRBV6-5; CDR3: CASSYEGSDGYTF; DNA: TGTGCCAGCAGTTACGAGGGTTCCGACGGCTACACCTTC
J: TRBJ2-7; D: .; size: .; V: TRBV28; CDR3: CASRAGMLSYEQYF; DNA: TGTGCCAGCAGGGCAGGGATGTTATCCTACGAGCAGTACTTC
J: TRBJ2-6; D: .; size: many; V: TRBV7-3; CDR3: CASSPTSAGWVGANVLTF; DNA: TGTGCCAGCAGCCCAACAAGTGCGGGTTGGGTAGGGGCCAACGTCCTGACTTTC
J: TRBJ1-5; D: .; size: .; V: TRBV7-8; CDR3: CASRQDSLSNQPQHF; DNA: TGTGCCAGCAGGCAGGACAGTTTGAGCAATCAGCCCCAGCATTTT
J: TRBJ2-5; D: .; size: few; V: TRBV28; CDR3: CASSSGRLETQYF; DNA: TGTGCCAGCAGTTCCGGCAGACTAGAGACCCAGTACTTC
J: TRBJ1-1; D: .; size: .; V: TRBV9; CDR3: CASSVKGLTEAFF; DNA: TGTGCCAGCAGCGTAAAGGGGTTGACTGAAGCTTTCTTT
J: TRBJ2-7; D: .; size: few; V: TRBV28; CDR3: CASSPHVQGSTYEQYF; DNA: TGTGCCAGCAGTCCCCATGTTCAGGGTTCTACCTACGAGCAGTACTTC
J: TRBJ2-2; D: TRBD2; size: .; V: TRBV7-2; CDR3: CASSLLYGGDTGELFF; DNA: TGTGCCAGCAGCTTACTTTATGGGGGGGACACCGGGGAGCTGTTTTTT
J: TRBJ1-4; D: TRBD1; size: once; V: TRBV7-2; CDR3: CASSHSGTDDEKLFF; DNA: TGTGCCAGCAGCCACTCCGGGACAGATGACGAAAAACTGTTTTTT
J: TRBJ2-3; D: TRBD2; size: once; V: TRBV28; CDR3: CASSSRGSGGFTDTQYF; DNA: TGTGCCAGCAGTTCCCGGGGTAGCGGGGGGTTCACAGATACGCAGTATTTT
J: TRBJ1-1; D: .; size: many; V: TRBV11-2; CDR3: CASSSRGGTEAFF; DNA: TGTGCCAGCAGCTCGAGAGGCGGCACTGAAGCTTTCTTT
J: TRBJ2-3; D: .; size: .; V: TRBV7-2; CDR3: CASSLGTGSDTQYF; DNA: TGTGCCAGCAGCTTGGGGACTGGGTCAGATACGCAGTATTTT
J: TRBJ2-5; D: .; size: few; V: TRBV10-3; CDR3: CAIRGTSKETQYF; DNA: TGTGCCATCAGAGGGACATCGAAAGAGACCCAGTACTTC
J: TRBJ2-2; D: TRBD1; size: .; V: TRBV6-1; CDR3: CASSQGQTNTGELFF; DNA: TGTGCCAGCAGCCAGGGACAGACGAACACCGGGGAGCTGTTTTTT
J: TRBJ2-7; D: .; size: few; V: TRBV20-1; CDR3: CSAPKPQPSYEQYF; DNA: TGCAGTGCACCCAAGCCCCAGCCCTCCTACGAGCAGTACTTC
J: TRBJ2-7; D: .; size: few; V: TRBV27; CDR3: CASSLRGLYYEQYF; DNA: TGTGCCAGCAGTTTACGAGGACTTTACTACGAGCAGTACTTC
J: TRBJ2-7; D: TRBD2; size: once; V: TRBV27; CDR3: CASSFSYGNSGSMSYEQYF; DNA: TGTGCCAGCAGTTTTTCATATGGGAATAGCGGGAGCATGTCCTACGAGCAGTACTTC